This TCR beta chain was sequenced for a study of T cell repertoires in cytomegalovirus infection. Looking at the study overall: Both recently identified HLA-C-restricted and well-studied HLA-B-restricted CMV epitopes were used in the study. General observations from the study: CMV-specific TCR beta clonotypes restricted by HLA-C were the ones dominating the ex vivo response.

Germline lookup yields CDR1 MNHNS and CDR2 SASEGT. The V and J ends lost 6 bases and 7 bases, in that order; junction bases with no gene match: 11. The CDR3 length is 16 residues. TCRdb independently ran MiXCR on the reads; one entry per CDR3 protein. The sample records hundreds of thousands of distinct CDR3 sequences, approximately 42% being singletons. This clonotype was recorded a few times. Its antigen is currently unknown. Sequencing used cultured PBMCs, obtained from culture after CMV antigen stimulation. The chain links TRBV6-1 to TRBJ2-2; 10 positions match TRBD2. This clonotype was sampled from a human donor in good health (CMV status not recorded). Some clones in this sample may be carry-over from other donors' samples. Here the CDR3 DNA reads TGTGCCAGCAGCCTTCTAGCGGGAGTTCGGGGCGGGGAGCTGTTTTTT. Its protein product is CASSLLAGVRGGELFF.